The clone carrying this T cell receptor (beta chain) was observed a handful of times. No antigen is known for it. The source of the sample is a study of response to subunit inactivated influenza vaccine. Regarding the study as a whole: With each seasonal influenza vaccination, the authors suggested, few new T cells are recruited.

TCRdb ran MiXCR on the RT-PCR reads and lists one entry per CDR3 protein. Of fewer than 600,000 distinct CDR3 sequences in the sample, around 7.7% were seen once. Germline CDR1 LGHNA, CDR2 YNFKEQ. The V gene lost 2 bases and the J gene lost 1 base, with 11 bases spanning the gap. The CDR3 loop spans 15 amino acids. The material sequenced was PBMCs from blood, taken around 25 months after vaccination. J is TRBJ1-1 and V is TRBV4-2; the D is unclear. The sequence was collected from a man between 45 and 75 years old who received an inactivated influenza vaccine. The CDR3 nucleotides are TGTGCCAGCAGCCAATTGACCTGGAGGAACACTGAAGCTTTCTTT. Amino acid sequence: CASSQLTWRNTEAFF.